The rows below give T cell receptor beta chains drawn from one sample of a study of shared T cell receptors in the human thymus. Assay: immunoSEQ multiplex PCR; the TCRdb copy retains only in-frame clones and omits some. Of approximately 730,000 clones listed, 70% to 90% are singletons. The same sample was also used in a study of human thymus T cells.

Source material: thymocytes. All receptors come from a girl under two years old with a congenital heart defect. Each CDR3 is given with its conserved first and last residue. Each record gives: CDR3 protein, CDR3 DNA, J gene, D gene, clone size, V gene. A D gene is named only where the DNA matches it firmly. Clone size is given for some rows only: seen once, a few or many times, or a class if the clone is expanded.

CASSRTGPQEQYF | TGTGCCAGCAGCCGGACAGGGCCTCAAGAGCAGTACTTC | TRBJ2-7 | TRBD1 | - | TRBV6-6
CATSRTGTGAYEQYF | TGTGCCACCAGCAGAACCGGGACAGGGGCCTACGAGCAGTACTTC | TRBJ2-7 | TRBD1 | - | TRBV15
CASSLGAGGRETQYF | TGTGCCAGCAGTTTAGGGGCGGGGGGGAGGGAGACCCAGTACTTC | TRBJ2-5 | TRBD2 | - | TRBV27
CASSEQGAEGSPLHF | TGTGCCAGCAGCGAACAGGGGGCTGAGGGTTCACCCCTCCACTTT | TRBJ1-6 | TRBD1 | - | TRBV28
CASSLFGQPSNQPQHF | TGTGCCAGCAGTTTATTCGGACAGCCTAGCAATCAGCCCCAGCATTTT | TRBJ1-5 | - | few | TRBV28
CASSLNRGGDRDHEQYF | TGTGCCAGCAGCTTGAATAGGGGTGGGGACAGGGACCACGAGCAGTACTTC | TRBJ2-7 | TRBD1 | - | TRBV5-4
CASRPTDREGEAFF | TGTGCCAGCAGACCGACTGACAGGGAAGGTGAAGCTTTCTTT | TRBJ1-1 | TRBD1 | few | TRBV2
CASSLRGNEQFF | TGTGCCAGCAGCTTAAGGGGCAATGAGCAGTTCTTC | TRBJ2-1 | - | - | TRBV7-8
CASSEVGTQYF | TGCGCCAGCAGCGAGGTGGGTACGCAGTATTTT | TRBJ2-3 | - | - | TRBV5-1
CATSRGEGSEAFF | TGTGCCACCAGCAGAGGGGAGGGCTCTGAAGCTTTCTTT | TRBJ1-1 | - | - | TRBV15
CASAAGQGGYTF | TGCGCCAGCGCCGCGGGACAGGGCGGCTACACCTTC | TRBJ1-2 | TRBD1 | - | TRBV5-1
CASSTQRTGVSGNTIYF | TGTGCCAGTAGTACTCAAAGGACAGGGGTATCTGGAAACACCATATATTTT | TRBJ1-3 | TRBD1 | - | TRBV19
CASSFRGWNTEAFF | TGTGCCAGCAGCTTCAGAGGGTGGAACACTGAAGCTTTCTTT | TRBJ1-1 | - | - | TRBV7-2
CASSPRTERRGYTF | TGTGCCAGCAGCCCGCGGACAGAAAGACGTGGCTACACCTTC | TRBJ1-2 | - | - | TRBV9
CASSFGGREAFF | TGTGCCAGCAGTTTTGGAGGCAGGGAAGCTTTCTTT | TRBJ1-1 | - | few | TRBV27
CASSLGQGDGYEQYF | TGTGCTAGCAGCTTAGGACAGGGCGACGGCTACGAGCAGTACTTC | TRBJ2-7 | TRBD1 | - | TRBV7-7
CASSARDSLYNEQFF | TGTGCCAGCAGTGCCCGGGACAGCTTGTACAATGAGCAGTTCTTC | TRBJ2-1 | TRBD1 | - | TRBV28
CASSPPQEDGELFF | TGTGCCAGCAGCCCGCCCCAGGAGGATGGGGAGCTGTTTTTT | TRBJ2-2 | - | once | TRBV25-1
CASSPPVRFQTGSSYEQYF | TGTGCCAGCTCACCTCCCGTACGGTTCCAGACAGGGAGCTCCTACGAGCAGTACTTC | TRBJ2-7 | TRBD1 | - | TRBV18
CASSQLRRASHNNSPLHF | TGTGCCAGCAGCCAATTAAGGAGGGCTTCTCATAATAATTCACCCCTCCACTTT | TRBJ1-6 | - | - | TRBV14
CASSLFQTSGGEETQYF | TGTGCCAGCAGCTTGTTTCAGACTAGCGGAGGAGAAGAGACCCAGTACTTC | TRBJ2-5 | TRBD2 | - | TRBV5-6
CASSELKPGETQYF | TGTGCCAGCAGTGAACTAAAACCGGGGGAGACCCAGTACTTC | TRBJ2-5 | - | - | TRBV6-1
CASSEVSGRGNYNEQFF | TGTGCCAGCAGTGAAGTTTCAGGCAGGGGGAACTACAATGAGCAGTTCTTC | TRBJ2-1 | TRBD1 | - | TRBV2
CASSRKGQGDYEQYF | TGCGCCAGCAGCCGGAAGGGACAGGGGGACTACGAGCAGTACTTC | TRBJ2-7 | TRBD1 | - | TRBV4-3
CASKRNRDNSPLHF | TGTGCCAGCAAACGGAACAGGGATAATTCACCCCTCCACTTT | TRBJ1-6 | - | - | TRBV6-5
CASSQNGYSPLHF | TGCGCCAGCAGCCAGAACGGTTATTCACCCCTCCACTTT | TRBJ1-6 | - | - | TRBV4-1
CASSEGGTKGQPQHF | TGTGCCAGCAGTGAAGGAGGTACAAAAGGTCAGCCCCAGCATTTT | TRBJ1-5 | - | once | TRBV6-1
CASSQASRGYGSYNSPLHF | TGCGCCAGCAGCCAAGCGTCAAGAGGGTATGGGTCCTATAATTCACCCCTCCACTTT | TRBJ1-6 | - | - | TRBV4-1
CAAGTAPNNEQFF | TGTGCCGCAGGGACAGCCCCGAACAATGAGCAGTTCTTC | TRBJ2-1 | TRBD1 | - | TRBV2
CASRPQGANVLTF | TGTGCCAGCAGACCACAGGGGGCCAACGTCCTGACTTTC | TRBJ2-6 | - | once | TRBV28
CASRLRDSWVQFF | TGCGCCAGCAGGCTGAGGGACAGTTGGGTCCAGTTCTTC | TRBJ2-1 | TRBD1 | few | TRBV5-1
CASSGPPAAGAFF | TGCGCCAGCAGCGGACCTCCCGCGGCGGGGGCTTTCTTT | TRBJ1-1 | - | - | TRBV5-1
CASRQTGTNYGYTF | TGCGCCAGCAGGCAGACGGGGACTAACTATGGCTACACCTTC | TRBJ1-2 | - | - | TRBV5-1
CASSSGDRDTYEQYF | TGTGCCAGCAGCTCAGGGGACAGGGATACCTACGAGCAGTACTTC | TRBJ2-7 | TRBD1 | - | TRBV7-9
CASSLGPRGPLYEQYF | TGTGCCAGCAGCTTGGGACCCAGGGGTCCTCTTTACGAGCAGTACTTC | TRBJ2-7 | - | - | TRBV5-6
CASSPGQPNYGYTF | TGTGCCAGCAGTCCCGGACAGCCCAACTATGGCTACACCTTC | TRBJ1-2 | - | few | TRBV6-6
CASSPTSGGGESYEQFF | TGCGCCAGCAGCCCTACCAGTGGCGGGGGCGAGAGCTATGAGCAGTTCTTC | TRBJ2-1 | - | - | TRBV5-1
CASSPGTGGNYGYTF | TGTGCCAGCAGCCCCGGGACAGGGGGAAACTATGGCTACACCTTC | TRBJ1-2 | TRBD1 | once | TRBV28
CASSQDYGGGCPPYNSPLHF | TGCGCCAGCAGCCAAGATTATGGGGGGGGCTGCCCCCCCTATAATTCACCCCTCCACTTT | TRBJ1-6 | - | - | TRBV4-3
CASSLGASGNTIYF | TGTGCCAGCAGTTTAGGGGCTAGTGGAAACACCATATATTTT | TRBJ1-3 | - | - | TRBV28
CASSLVHLYGYTF | TGTGCCAGCAGCTTAGTACACCTCTATGGCTACACCTTC | TRBJ1-2 | - | - | TRBV7-2
CASSRRASSDEQFF | TGCGCCAGCAGCCGCCGGGCTAGCAGCGATGAGCAGTTCTTC | TRBJ2-1 | - | - | TRBV4-1
CASSLVGQYKASYNSPLHF | TGTGCCAGCAGCTTAGTGGGACAGTATAAAGCCTCCTATAATTCACCCCTCCACTTT | TRBJ1-6 | TRBD1 | once | TRBV7-8
CASSFWSTSTDTQYF | TGTGCCAGCAGTTTTTGGAGCACTAGCACAGATACGCAGTATTTT | TRBJ2-3 | - | - | TRBV28
CASSEALRLPRGGNTIYF | TGTGCCAGCAGTGAAGCGTTACGATTGCCGCGGGGAGGAAACACCATATATTTT | TRBJ1-3 | - | - | TRBV2
CASSPEGYYGYTF | TGTGCCAGCAGTCCAGAGGGCTACTATGGCTACACCTTC | TRBJ1-2 | - | - | TRBV6-5
CASSHRGSSTDTQYF | TGCGCCAGCAGCCACAGGGGATCCAGCACAGATACGCAGTATTTT | TRBJ2-3 | TRBD1 | - | TRBV5-1
CASSLSLAGGSTDTQYF | TGTGCCAGCAGTCTCTCACTAGCGGGGGGGAGCACAGATACGCAGTATTTT | TRBJ2-3 | TRBD2 | few | TRBV27
CASSPYQGGGQETQYF | TGTGCCAGCAGTCCATATCAGGGGGGCGGACAAGAGACCCAGTACTTC | TRBJ2-5 | - | - | TRBV27
CASSLGHPAAYEQYF | TGTGCCAGCAGCTTGGGACACCCAGCAGCCTACGAGCAGTACTTC | TRBJ2-7 | - | - | TRBV5-8